One sample yielded the 3 T cell receptor beta chains listed below, sequenced in a study of blood T cell repertoires in COVID-19. Using immunoSEQ multiplex PCR, the repertoire was profiled, and TCRdb retains in-frame clones only, with some absent. The sample shows about 340,000 clones, roughly 90% of them seen only once. The sample consisted of PBMCs or T cells enriched from blood (not recorded which). The receptors stem from a woman aged 30 to 39 who had recovered from COVID-19.

This clone was counted a single time. The rearrangement uses TRBV7-9 and TRBJ2-1; D not certain. The CDR3 has 12 residues. V lost 5 bases and J lost 2, with 4 bases in between. Germline assignment: CDR1 SEHNR and CDR2 FQNEAQ (reference sequence). CDR3 coding DNA: TGTGCCAGCAGCCCTACCTACAATGAGCAGTTCTTC. Encoded protein: CASSPTYNEQFF.

A note on this clone: Other DNA sequences of this sample code for an identical CDR3. V is TRBV29-1 and J is TRBJ2-1; D not resolved. The CDR3 sequence is 11 residues long. V gave up 4 bases and J gave up 4 bases, with 5 bases separating them. Germline CDR1 reads SQVTM; CDR2 reads ANQGSEA. In DNA form, the CDR3 reads TGCAGCGTTGGTGCGTACAATGAGCAGTTCTTC. It encodes CSVGAYNEQFF.

The chain has TRBV5-1 and TRBJ1-2, with 9 bases identical to TRBD1. The CDR3 sequence is 14 residues long. Germline V CDR1 and CDR2: SGHRS, YFSETQ. V lost 7 bases and J lost 2; bases outside the gene matches: 6. The CDR3 nucleotides read TGCGCCAGCGCCTTCGGACAGGGGAACTATGGCTACACCTTC. It is translated as CASAFGQGNYGYTF.